This T cell receptor (beta chain) was retrieved from a study of control samples from healthy donors and cancer patients. Method: immunoSEQ multiplex PCR; TCRdb's copy keeps in-frame clones and lacks some. The table shows about 130,000 clones, with roughly 94% occurring only once. Trimming took off 5 bases at V and 3 bases at J, with 17 bases between the two ends. In germline, CDR1 is MNHEY, CDR2 SVGEGT. The CDR3 length is 15 residues. This sequence originates from a man aged 55 to 70 with colorectal cancer. V gene TRBV6-2 or TRBV6-3 combines with J gene TRBJ2-7; possibly TRBD2 for D (6 bases). Sequenced sample: PBMCs. The CDR3 loop reads CASSRWGDRRYEQYF. CDR3 coding DNA: TGTGCCAGCAGTAGATGGGGGGACCGACGCTACGAGCAGTACTTC.